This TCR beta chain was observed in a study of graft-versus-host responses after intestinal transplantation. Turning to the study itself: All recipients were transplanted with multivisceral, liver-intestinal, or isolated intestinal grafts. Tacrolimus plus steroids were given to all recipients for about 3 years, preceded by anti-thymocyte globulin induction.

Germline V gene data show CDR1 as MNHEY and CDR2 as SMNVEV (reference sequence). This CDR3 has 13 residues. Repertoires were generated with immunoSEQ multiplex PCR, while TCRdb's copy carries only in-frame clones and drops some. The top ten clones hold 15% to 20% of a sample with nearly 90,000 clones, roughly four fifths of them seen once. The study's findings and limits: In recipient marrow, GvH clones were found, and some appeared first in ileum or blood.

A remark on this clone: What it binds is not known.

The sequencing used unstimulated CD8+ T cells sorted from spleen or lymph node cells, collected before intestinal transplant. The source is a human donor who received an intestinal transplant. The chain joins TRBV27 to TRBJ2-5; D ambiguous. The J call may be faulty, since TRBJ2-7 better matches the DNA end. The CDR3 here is CASSYGFSYEQYF. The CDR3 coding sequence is TGTGCCAGCAGTTACGGTTTCTCCTACGAGCAGTACTTC.